This T cell receptor (beta chain) was sequenced during a study of T cell clonality in common variable immunodeficiency. The data were produced by immunoSEQ multiplex PCR, yet TCRdb's version contains in-frame clones alone and is incomplete. This sample shows about 74,000 clones and no singletons; approximately 0.8% rests with the ten largest. V lost 2 bases and J lost 2; bases outside the gene matches: 2. The CDR3 loop spans 14 amino acids. The germline CDR1 and CDR2 sequences are KGHSH and LQKENI. This clone was seen at least ten times. Antigen specificity is unknown. The read stops 3 residues short of the end of the CDR3; the missing end is completed from the germline J gene. Points from the study as a whole: CVID subjects had higher TCRbeta clonality than healthy controls, most marked in about a third. CVID patient heterogeneity limited repertoire-clinical complication correlations.

The V and J genes are TRBV18 and TRBJ1-2; 7 bases align to TRBD1. The TCR was taken from a person between 18 and 69 years old in good health. Sequenced material: peripheral blood mononuclear cells. The DNA read from the CDR3 is TGTGCCAGCTCACCATCGGGACAGAACTATGGC. Protein: CASSPSGQNYG. The full CDR3 protein is CASSPSGQNYGYTF.